Each of the 27 T cell receptor beta chains below was sequenced from the same sample in a study of beta chain features in type 1 diabetes. Findings of the study overall: Shortening of TCRB CDR3s, moderate but significant, appeared in all four CD4+ subsets of Type 1 diabetes patients.

These receptors' targets are unknown. As every portion of the isolated RNA was reverse transcribed, the sequencing read expressed TCRB transcripts. TCRdb keeps only in-frame clones here, not all; method: immunoSEQ multiplex PCR. This sample has 150,000 to 200,000 clones, with around 8% found just once. Specimen: central memory CD4+ T cells from blood. Receptor source: a woman between 40 and 50 years old with type 1 diabetes.

In its sample, this clone was seen a few times. The gene calls are TRBV7-3 and TRBJ2-2; D possibly corresponds to TRBD1 (5 bases). The CDR3 spans 16 residues. Germline CDR1 is SGHTA and CDR2 is FQGTGA. The V and J ends lost 5 bases and 2 bases respectively, with 15 bases between them. Written as DNA, the CDR3 is TGTGCCAGCAGCCCCCAGATGGGGCTCAACACCGGGGAGCTGTTTTTT. Translated: CASSPQMGLNTGELFF.

In its sample, this clone was seen a few times. The chain has TRBV5-6 and TRBJ2-7; D possibly corresponds to TRBD2 (6 bases). CDR1 and CDR2 from the germline V gene are SGHDT and YYEEEE. The CDR3 has 15 residues. V lost 4 bases, J lost 4 bases, and 18 bases lay in between. The CDR3 DNA reads TGTGCCAGCAGCGCCCTGGGCGGAGGGGCGTACGAGCAGTACTTC. Its translation: CASSALGGGAYEQYF.

This rearrangement joins TRBV12-5 to TRBJ2-5; 13 nucleotides align to TRBD2. CDR1 and CDR2 from the germline V gene are LGHNT and FRNRAP. V was pared by 6 bases and J by 3 bases, with 4 bases of the junction left unmatched. This CDR3 comprises 15 residues. CDR3 DNA: TGTGCTAGTGGGGACGGACTAGCGGGGGAAGAGACCCAGTACTTC. Translation: CASGDGLAGEETQYF.

The chain couples TRBV6-5 to TRBJ2-7; tentative D call: TRBD1 (5 bases). V gave up 0 bases and J gave up 6 bases, with 9 bases separating them. This CDR3 has 13 amino acids. Germline V gene lookup returns CDR1 MNHEY and CDR2 SVGAGI. The chain's CDR3 is CASSYSRVPEQYF. CDR3 bases: TGTGCCAGCAGTTACTCCAGGGTGCCCGAGCAGTACTTC.

This clone turned up a few times. The chain couples TRBV11-2 to TRBJ2-5; D gene unclear. The CDR3 spans 14 residues. V was trimmed by 5 bases and J by 5 bases, leaving 15 bases between them. CDR1 SGHAT and CDR2 FQNNGV come from the germline V gene. The CDR3 loop is CASSRKTSRETQYF. In DNA form, the CDR3 reads TGTGCCAGCAGCCGCAAGACGAGCAGGGAGACCCAGTACTTC.

The chain uses TRBV5-1 and TRBJ1-6, with 7 positions matching TRBD1. V lost 1 base and J lost 5; bases outside the gene matches: 3. The CDR3 is made up of 15 amino acids. Germline V gene data show CDR1 as SGHRS and CDR2 as YFSETQ. The CDR3 DNA is TGCGCCAGCAGCTTGACCGGGACAGATAATTCACCCCTCCACTTT. Translated, it gives CASSLTGTDNSPLHF.

This sequence joins TRBV15 and TRBJ2-5, with 9 nucleotides matching TRBD2. The germline gives CDR1 LNHNV, CDR2 YYDKDF (reference sequence). There are 16 residues in the CDR3. Germline trimming cut 1 base from V and 5 bases from J; bases unmatched to any gene: 8. The DNA for the CDR3 is TGTGCCACCAGCAGAGTTACTTATAGCGGGGGCGAGACCCAGTACTTC. Translated, it gives CATSRVTYSGGETQYF.

The chain joins TRBV6-1 to TRBJ2-3; 8 nucleotides align to TRBD1. The CDR3 extends over 15 amino acids. Trimming took 6 bases from V and 0 from J; bases not matched to a gene: 5. Germline values: CDR1 MNHNS, CDR2 SASEGT. CDR3 sequence: CASRSGGASTDTQYF. The CDR3 bases are TGTGCCAGCAGGTCAGGGGGCGCGAGCACAGATACGCAGTATTTT.

The rearrangement joins TRBV4-3 to TRBJ1-2; D is ambiguous. V lost 0 bases and J 1 base, leaving 12 bases between the germline ends. The germline V gene has CDR1 LGHNA and CDR2 YSLEER. This CDR3 has 16 amino acids. DNA for the CDR3: TGCGCCAGCAGCCAAGATGAGCGCGGCTATAACTATGGCTACACCTTC. Translated, it gives CASSQDERGYNYGYTF.

This clone occurred many times. The chain has TRBV28 and TRBJ2-1, with 8 bases matching TRBD1. V was pared by 6 bases and J by 4 bases, with 11 bases of the junction left unmatched. Germline V gene sequence: CDR1 MDHEN, CDR2 SYDVKM. This CDR3 has 16 residues. The CDR3 sequence is CASRYAQGASYNEQFF. CDR3 bases: TGTGCCAGCAGATACGCGCAGGGGGCGTCTTACAATGAGCAGTTCTTC.

V gene TRBV2 combines with J gene TRBJ2-2, with TRBD1 identical over 9 bases. Germline CDR1 and CDR2: SNHLY and FYNNEI. CDR3 size: 14 residues. Germline trimming cut 7 bases from V and 3 bases from J; bases unmatched to any gene: 3. CDR3 nucleotides: TGTGCCAGCATGGGACAGGGATACACCGGGGAGCTGTTTTTT. This encodes CASMGQGYTGELFF.

This clone was observed many times. The chain is built from TRBV9 and TRBJ2-1; D is perhaps TRBD1 (5 bases). V was shortened by 1 base and J by 0 bases, with 8 bases between the two germline ends. The germline gives CDR1 SGDLS, CDR2 YYNGEE. The CDR3 totals 15 residues. CDR3 in amino acids: CASSVYDSSYNEQFF. CDR3 bases: TGTGCCAGCAGCGTATATGACAGCTCCTACAATGAGCAGTTCTTC.

The chain has TRBV5-4 and TRBJ2-1, with TRBD1 matching over 8 bases. V lost 3 bases, J lost 7 bases, and 6 bases stayed unmatched. There are 14 residues in the CDR3. Germline V CDR1 and CDR2: SGHNT, YYREEE (reference sequence). The CDR3 nucleotides are TGTGCCAGCAGCTCGTCGACAGGGGTAAATGAGCAGTTCTTC. Translation gives CASSSSTGVNEQFF.

The chain recombines TRBV30 with TRBJ1-2; perhaps TRBD1 as D (6 bases). This CDR3 is built from 12 residues. The V gene's germline CDR1 is GTSNPN and CDR2 SVGIG (reference sequence). The germline V and J ends were trimmed by 5 bases and 8 bases, with 15 bases remaining between them. CDR3 nucleotides: TGTGCCTGGGAGATCGGCGGGGGCGGCTACACCTTC. Translated: CAWEIGGGGYTF.

The V gene is TRBV11-2, the J gene TRBJ2-7; D not resolved. The CDR3 consists of 13 residues. V was shortened by 10 bases and J by 7 bases, with 20 bases between the two germline ends. Germline CDR1 SGHAT, CDR2 FQNNGV. The CDR3 sequence is CATQNQVVGEQYF. Written as DNA, the CDR3 is TGTGCCACCCAAAATCAAGTCGTCGGGGAGCAGTACTTC.

This clone was observed a few times. The chain combines TRBV4-3 with TRBJ2-1; D gene unclear. V lost 3 bases, J lost 6 bases, and 9 bases lay in between. The CDR3 extends over 13 amino acids. The V gene's germline CDR1 is LGHNA and CDR2 YSLEER. The CDR3 nucleotides read TGCGCCAGCAGCCAGGCCACCCCCAATGAGCAGTTCTTC. Protein: CASSQATPNEQFF.

This clone was picked up a small number of times. This chain links TRBV30 with TRBJ2-6; weak D call: TRBD1 (6 bases). The length of the CDR3 is 16 residues. Germline V lookup: CDR1 GTSNPN, CDR2 SVGIG (reference sequence). V lost 2 bases, J lost 2 bases, and 13 bases lay in between. The chain's CDR3 is CAWSKDRFPGANVLTF. The CDR3 nucleotides are TGTGCCTGGAGTAAGGACAGATTCCCTGGGGCCAACGTCCTGACTTTC.

This rearrangement joins TRBV15 to TRBJ1-4; D might be TRBD1 (5 bases). The CDR3 has 17 amino acids. Germline lookup yields CDR1 LNHNV and CDR2 YYDKDF (reference sequence). V dropped 0 bases and J dropped 8 bases, with 19 bases sitting between them. CDR3 in amino acids: CATSRDGGREQSEKLFF. The CDR3 nucleotides are TGTGCCACCAGCAGAGATGGCGGCAGGGAACAGAGCGAAAAACTGTTTTTT.

The chain couples TRBV9 to TRBJ2-2; tentative D call: TRBD1 (6 bases). V was cut by 4 bases and J by 2 bases, with 9 bases left in between. The CDR3 extends over 14 amino acids. Looked up from germline, CDR1 is SGDLS and CDR2 is YYNGEE. CDR3 sequence (DNA): TGTGCCAGCAGCATGGGACACAACACCGGGGAGCTGTTTTTT. Translation: CASSMGHNTGELFF.

The J gene is TRBJ1-5, the V gene TRBV28; weak D call: TRBD1 (5 bases). This CDR3 contains 15 residues. Germline V gene data show CDR1 as MDHEN and CDR2 as SYDVKM. V was clipped by 2 bases and J by 7 bases, with 15 bases between them. This chain's CDR3 is CASSLDSREGQPQHF. As DNA, the CDR3 is TGTGCCAGCAGTTTAGACAGCCGGGAGGGGCAGCCCCAGCATTTT.

There are a few counts of this clone. The genes are TRBV4-3 and TRBJ2-1, with D possibly matching TRBD1 (7 bases). V lost 0 bases and J 4 bases, leaving 19 bases between the germline ends. Germline-derived CDR1 and CDR2 are LGHNA and YSLEER. The CDR3 sequence is 18 residues long. In DNA, the CDR3 is TGCGCCAGCAGCCAAGATCGAGCCAGGGGGGACCTATACAATGAGCAGTTCTTC. It is translated as CASSQDRARGDLYNEQFF.

This clone came up a few times. The V call is TRBV29-1, the J call TRBJ1-1; 9 bases line up with TRBD1. Germline V gives CDR1 SQVTM, CDR2 ANQGSEA. This CDR3 is 11 amino acids long. J lost 8 bases, V lost 4 bases, and 2 bases had no gene match. CDR3 coding DNA: TGCAGCGTTGGACAGGGGGGGGAAGCTTTCTTT. Translation: CSVGQGGEAFF.

This clone came up a few times. V usage is TRBV28 and J usage is TRBJ1-2, with 7 bases that match TRBD1. J gave up 4 bases and V 5 bases, and 4 bases lay outside the gene matches. The CDR3 has 13 amino acids. Germline values: CDR1 MDHEN, CDR2 SYDVKM. This CDR3 is CASSLGQVYGYTF. The DNA of the CDR3 is TGTGCCAGCAGTCTCGGACAGGTCTATGGCTACACCTTC.

Only a few counts were recorded for this clone. The chain employs TRBV7-9 and TRBJ1-5; maybe TRBD1 (5 bases). This CDR3 contains 14 residues. V gave up 5 bases and J gave up 6 bases, with 14 bases separating them. Germline CDR1 and CDR2: SEHNR and FQNEAQ (reference sequence). CDR3 amino acids: CASSPGDGSQPQHF. CDR3 nucleotide sequence: TGTGCCAGCAGCCCGGGGGACGGGTCTCAGCCCCAGCATTTT.

This clone came up a few times. The V call is TRBV6-6, the J call TRBJ1-6, with 9 positions matching TRBD1. The CDR3 runs 15 residues. The germline gives CDR1 MNHNY, CDR2 SVGAGI (reference sequence). J gave up 10 bases and V 4 bases, and 8 bases lay outside the gene matches. The CDR3 loop is CASSSQQGALSPLHF. CDR3 coding DNA: TGTGCCAGCAGTTCCCAACAGGGGGCGTTGTCACCCCTCCACTTT.

This chain links TRBV29-1 with TRBJ1-5, with unresolved D. Germline loops: CDR1 SQVTM, CDR2 ANQGSEA. Trimming pared 4 bases from V and 4 bases from J, leaving 14 bases between. This CDR3 has 14 residues. The CDR3 loop is CSVVPREMNQPQHF. The CDR3 coding sequence is TGCAGCGTTGTGCCCCGAGAGATGAATCAGCCCCAGCATTTT.

J is TRBJ1-3 and V is TRBV9; 7 bases agree with TRBD1. The germline CDR1 and CDR2 sequences are SGDLS and YYNGEE. V trimming: 1 base; J trimming: 3 bases; junction bases outside the gene matches: 7. The length of the CDR3 is 16 residues. In DNA form, the CDR3 reads TGTGCCAGCAGCGTACAACCGACAGGGTTTGGAAACACCATATATTTT. Translated: CASSVQPTGFGNTIYF.